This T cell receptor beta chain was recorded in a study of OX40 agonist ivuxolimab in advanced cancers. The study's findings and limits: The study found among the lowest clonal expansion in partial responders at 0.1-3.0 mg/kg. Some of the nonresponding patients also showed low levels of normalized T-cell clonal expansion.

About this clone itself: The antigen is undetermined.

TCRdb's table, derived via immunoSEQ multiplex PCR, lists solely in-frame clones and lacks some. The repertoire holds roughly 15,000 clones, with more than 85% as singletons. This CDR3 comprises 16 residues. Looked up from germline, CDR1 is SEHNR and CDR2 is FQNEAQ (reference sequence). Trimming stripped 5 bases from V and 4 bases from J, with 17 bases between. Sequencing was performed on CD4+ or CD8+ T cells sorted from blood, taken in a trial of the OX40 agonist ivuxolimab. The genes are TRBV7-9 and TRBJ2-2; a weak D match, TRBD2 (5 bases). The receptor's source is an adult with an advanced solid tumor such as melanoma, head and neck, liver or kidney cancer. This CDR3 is CASSPPLRASTGELFF. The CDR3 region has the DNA TGTGCCAGCAGCCCCCCACTGAGGGCTAGCACCGGGGAGCTGTTTTTT.